One and the same sample provided the 8 T cell receptor beta chains below, sequenced in a study of blood T cell repertoires in COVID-19. Generated by immunoSEQ multiplex PCR, the TCRdb table keeps only in-frame clones and is missing some. Among about 130,000 clones listed, roughly four fifths were seen once. Input material: peripheral blood. The receptors stem from a human donor in a cohort sampled during active COVID-19.

The CDR3: CASSLSRKRGVYNEQFF. DNA of the CDR3: TGTGCCAGCAGTTTATCCCGAAAGCGGGGGGTATACAATGAGCAGTTCTTC. This chain links TRBV27 with TRBJ2-1; 9 nucleotides line up with TRBD2. This CDR3 contains 17 residues. Germline assignment: CDR1 MNHEY and CDR2 SMNVEV (reference sequence). The V gene end was trimmed by 0 bases and the J gene end by 4 bases; junction bases not matched to a gene: 7.

The gene calls are TRBV5-4 and TRBJ2-1; tentatively, D is TRBD1 (6 bases). Trimming removed 2 bases at V and 2 bases at J, with 11 bases between. CDR1 and CDR2 from the germline V gene are SGHNT and YYREEE (reference sequence). The CDR3 covers 15 residues. CDR3 region: CASSFDRSTYNEQFF. The CDR3 DNA reads as TGTGCCAGCAGCTTCGACAGGTCCACCTACAATGAGCAGTTCTTC.

V and J are TRBV4-2 and TRBJ1-2, with unresolved D. V lost 0 bases to trimming and J lost 3 bases, with 5 bases between them. The germline gives CDR1 LGHNA, CDR2 YNFKEQ. CDR3 length: 13 residues. CDR3: CASSQDSDYGYTF. The CDR3 DNA reads TGTGCCAGCAGCCAAGATTCCGACTATGGCTACACCTTC.

This rearrangement joins TRBV5-1 to TRBJ1-3; D remains ambiguous. Looked up from germline, CDR1 is SGHRS and CDR2 is YFSETQ. The V end lost 1 base, the J end lost 2 bases, and 4 bases lay between the germline ends. This CDR3 spans 13 amino acids. The CDR3 sequence is CASSLSPGNTIYF. CDR3 DNA: TGCGCCAGCAGCTTGTCTCCTGGAAACACCATATATTTT.

The genes are TRBV5-5 and TRBJ1-2, with D tentatively TRBD1 (5 bases). Between the trimmed V and J ends, which lost 3 bases and 10 bases, there was a span of 13 bases. In germline, CDR1 is SGHKS, CDR2 YYEKEE (reference sequence). The CDR3 has 12 residues. CDR3 in amino acids: CASSWGGHHYTF. Here the CDR3 DNA reads TGTGCCAGCAGCTGGGGGGGTCACCACTACACCTTC.

This chain joins TRBV19 and TRBJ1-5; D is perhaps TRBD1 (5 bases). The CDR3 is 14 residues long. V was shortened by 10 bases and J by 2 bases, with 15 bases between the two germline ends. Germline V CDR1 and CDR2: LNHDA, SQIVND (reference sequence). CDR3 residues: CATGSGRRNQPQHF. The CDR3 DNA reads TGTGCCACCGGATCAGGGCGGCGCAATCAGCCCCAGCATTTT.

This chain connects TRBV14 to TRBJ1-2; possible D gene TRBD1, 5 bases. Trimming removed 4 bases from V and 3 bases from J, with 9 bases in between. This CDR3 has 13 residues. Looked up from germline, CDR1 is SGHDN and CDR2 is FVKESK. CDR3 sequence (DNA): TGTGCCAGCAGCCCCGACAGATACTATGGCTACACCTTC. Translated: CASSPDRYYGYTF.

This chain links TRBV3-1 (or the pseudogene TRBV3-2) with TRBJ2-7; no definite D call. The CDR3 covers 16 residues. Germline loops: CDR1 LGHDT, CDR2 YNNKEL (reference sequence). V gave up 5 bases and J gave up 5 bases, with 22 bases separating them. The CDR3 nucleotides are TGTGCCAGCAGCAGACACTGTCCCTTCGTGTTAGACGAGCAGTACTTC. Translated, it gives CASSRHCPFVLDEQYF.